What follows are 4 T cell receptor beta chains derived from one specimen sequenced in a study of T cell responses to AZD1222 COVID-19 vaccine. TCRdb keeps only in-frame clones here, not all; method: immunoSEQ multiplex PCR. The repertoire holds about 150,000 clones, about 92% seen once, with roughly 1.5% in the top ten. The sequenced sample was peripheral blood, obtained 28 days after the second AZD1222 dose. The receptors were gathered from an adult who received the AZD1222 COVID-19 vaccine.

The J gene is TRBJ2-2, the V gene TRBV9, with a possible D match to TRBD2 (6 bases). The germline CDR1 and CDR2 sequences are SGDLS and YYNGEE. Trimming took off 0 bases at V and 4 bases at J, with 13 bases between the two ends. The length of the CDR3 is 16 residues. The CDR3 coding sequence is TGTGCCAGCAGCGTAGTGGAGGGGATTCGCACCGGGGAGCTGTTTTTT. This sequence encodes CASSVVEGIRTGELFF.

V and J are TRBV12-3 or TRBV12-4 and TRBJ2-2; a possible D gene is TRBD2 (5 bases). The ends were cut back, 11 bases at V and 6 bases at J, with 16 bases in the middle. This CDR3 region has 13 residues. CDR3 in DNA: TGTGCCTCCGAGAGGCCCGGGGCCGGGGAGCTGTTTTTT. Amino acid sequence: CASERPGAGELFF.

The CDR3: CASKLGLNTGELFF. Written as DNA, the CDR3 is TGTGCCAGTAAGCTAGGACTGAACACCGGGGAGCTGTTTTTT. The V and J genes are TRBV19 and TRBJ2-2; a weak D match, TRBD2 (5 bases). The CDR3 extends over 14 amino acids. Germline V gives CDR1 LNHDA, CDR2 SQIVND (reference sequence). The V and J ends lost 7 bases and 1 base respectively, with 10 bases between them.

The chain employs TRBV7-9 and TRBJ1-3, with D tentatively TRBD1 (6 bases). This CDR3 contains 15 residues. The germline gives CDR1 SEHNR, CDR2 FQNEAQ (reference sequence). The ends were cut back, 5 bases at V and 4 bases at J, with 15 bases in the middle. CDR3 nucleotides: TGTGCCAGCAGCCCTGCGGGGGCGCGCGGAAACACCATATATTTT. The encoded protein is CASSPAGARGNTIYF.